This T cell receptor beta chain was identified in a study of T cell repertoires in aging, cancer and after chemotherapy. TCR beta rearrangements were amplified from peripheral blood genomic DNA. Overall study results and limits: In healthy donors, age-related TCR diversity loss mainly reflected lost richness.

This clonotype is judged medium-sized (0.01 to 0.1%). Its antigen remains unknown. Multiplex touch-down PCR with TRB-A/B primers amplified rearranged V-D-J TRB sequences. TCRdb called the multiplex PCR reads again in MiXCR, with one record for every CDR3 protein. Counted here are about 18,000 distinct CDR3 sequences, around half occurring once; the ten biggest clones make up 8% to 11%. Germline assignment: CDR1 SQVTM and CDR2 ANQGSEA. The CDR3 contains 12 residues. V lost 6 bases and J lost 4, with 11 bases in between. J is TRBJ2-3 and V is TRBV29-1, with D maybe TRBD2 (5 bases). This TCR was recovered from a human donor in good health. Sequencing was carried out using blood. CDR3: CSVAEEADTQYF. In DNA, the CDR3 is TGCAGCGTCGCGGAGGAGGCAGATACGCAGTATTTT.